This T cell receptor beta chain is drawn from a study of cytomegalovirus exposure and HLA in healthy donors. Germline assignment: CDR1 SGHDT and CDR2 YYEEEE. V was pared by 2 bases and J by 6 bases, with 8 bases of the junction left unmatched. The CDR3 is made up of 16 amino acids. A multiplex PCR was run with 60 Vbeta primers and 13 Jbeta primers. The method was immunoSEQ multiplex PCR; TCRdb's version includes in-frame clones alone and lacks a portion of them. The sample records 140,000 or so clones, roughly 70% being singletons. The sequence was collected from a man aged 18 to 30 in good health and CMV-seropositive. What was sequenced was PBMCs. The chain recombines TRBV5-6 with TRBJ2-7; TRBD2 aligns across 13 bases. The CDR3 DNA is TGTGCCAGCAGCTTAAGTGCCCGACTAGCGGGGGGCGAGCAGTACTTC. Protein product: CASSLSARLAGGEQYF.